The source of this T cell receptor beta chain is a study of tumor-infiltrating lymphocytes in glioblastoma multiforme. Three nested ARM-PCR rounds with V-beta and C-beta primers built TCRB libraries. Using its own MiXCR run on the multiplex PCR reads, TCRdb lists one record per CDR3 protein. The table has 10,000 to 15,000 distinct CDR3 sequences, 64% seen once. In germline, CDR1 is MNHNY, CDR2 SVGAGI (reference sequence). V shed 7 bases and J shed 0 bases, with 8 bases lying between them. The CDR3 extends over 13 amino acids. By its share, this clonotype is medium-sized. The TCR was taken from a male donor with glioblastoma. The rearrangement links TRBV6-6 to TRBJ2-3; D not certain. The sample taken for sequencing was brain tumor tissue. CDR3 residues: CASTGSSTDTQYF. DNA of the CDR3: TGTGCCAGCACGGGCTCTAGCACAGATACGCAGTATTTT.